The 30 T cell receptor beta chains below all came from one sample that was sequenced in a study of T cells after yellow fever vaccination (dated by TCRdb to 2018 to 2020). The sample's treatment or condition label, decoded: live attenuated yellow fever vaccine strain. The library was made by 5' RACE. The instrument was an Illumina HiSeq 2500. TCRdb trimmed the raw reads at Q25, called clones with MiXCR and kept productive beta chains. Here each entry gathers all rows of one CDR3 protein and keeps the most common genes and DNA. The sample table lists around 310,000 distinct CDR3 sequences, more than 8.5% of them with a count of one. Of the sample, roughly 17% is held by the ten largest clones. The specimen comprised PBMCs, sampled on the day of the first yellow fever vaccination. These receptors were taken from a man aged 18 to 29 who received the YFV17D yellow fever vaccine.

This clonotype was counted a few times. The chain uses TRBV6-1 and TRBJ2-7; 15 positions agree with TRBD2. The CDR3 covers 19 residues. Trimming removed 5 bases from V and 1 base from J; junction bases left unmatched: 12. The germline V gene has CDR1 MNHNS and CDR2 SASEGT. CDR3 sequence (DNA): TGTGCCAGCAGTCCCGGACTAGCGGGGGGGCGCGTTCGGTCCTACGAGCAGTACTTC. Its protein product is CASSPGLAGGRVRSYEQYF.

This clonotype was detected only a few times. In DNA form, the CDR3 reads TGTGCCAGCAGCTTAGAGGGCAGAACAGATACGCAGTATTTT. This gives the protein CASSLEGRTDTQYF. The chain combines TRBV7-2 with TRBJ2-3; unclear D gene. CDR1 and CDR2 (germline): SGHTA, FQGNSA. The CDR3 is 14 residues long. Trimming left V 1 base short and J 3 bases short, with 8 bases between.

This clonotype was counted ten times or more. J is TRBJ2-7 and V is TRBV4-3; D gene ambiguous. There are 14 residues in the CDR3. The germline V gene encodes CDR1 LGHNA and CDR2 YSLEER. Trimming left V 1 base short and J 3 bases short, with 10 bases between. CDR3 coding DNA: TGCGCCAGCAGCCAAGGACGTCAGCTCTACGAGCAGTACTTC. Its protein is CASSQGRQLYEQYF.

The chain uses TRBV12-3 or TRBV12-4 and TRBJ1-2; TRBD1 is a possible D gene (6 bases). The V end was cut by 6 bases, the J end by 4 bases, with 12 bases between. CDR3 length: 13 amino acids. The CDR3 nucleotides are TGTGCCAGCAGCAGTCAGGGGCTCTATGGCTACACCTTC. Amino acids: CASSSQGLYGYTF.

Only one count was recorded for this clonotype. This sequence joins TRBV15 and TRBJ2-7; TRBD1 or TRBD2 may be the D gene (6 bases each). The CDR3 sequence is 16 residues long. The germline V and J ends were trimmed by 3 bases and 0 bases, with 15 bases remaining between them. The germline CDR1 and CDR2 sequences are LNHNV and YYDKDF (reference sequence). The CDR3 DNA follows: TGTGCCACCAGCAGCCCCGGGGGCCTTATCTCCTACGAGCAGTACGTC. Its translation: CATSSPGGLISYEQYV.

A few counts support this clonotype. This chain connects TRBV30 to TRBJ2-7; TRBD1 might be the D (6 bases). Germline lookup yields CDR1 GTSNPN and CDR2 SVGIG (reference sequence). Trimming pared 0 bases from V and 5 bases from J, leaving 14 bases between. This CDR3 has 14 amino acids. The CDR3 loop reads CAWSVGGVQDEQYF. CDR3 DNA: TGTGCCTGGAGTGTTGGGGGCGTCCAGGACGAGCAGTACTTC.

This clonotype occurred many times. CDR3 sequence reads: CAISESSLNNEQFF. Written as DNA, the CDR3 is TGTGCCATCAGTGAGTCCTCTCTCAACAATGAGCAGTTCTTC. The chain links TRBV10-3 to TRBJ2-1; unclear D gene. Germline assignment: CDR1 ENHRY and CDR2 SYGVKD. The germline V and J ends were trimmed by 0 bases and 5 bases, with 8 bases remaining between them. This CDR3 contains 14 residues.

CDR3 sequence reads: CASSQDTSGIQETQYF. CDR3 bases: TGCGCCAGCAGCCAAGATACTAGCGGGATTCAAGAGACCCAGTACTTC. The V call is TRBV4-3, the J call TRBJ2-5; 10 bases agree with TRBD2. The CDR3 runs to 16 residues. V lost 0 bases and J lost 2; bases outside the gene matches: 3. Germline CDR1 LGHNA, CDR2 YSLEER.

The V call is TRBV7-2, the J call TRBJ1-1; 8 nucleotides line up with TRBD1. The CDR3 runs to 17 residues. The germline V gene encodes CDR1 SGHTA and CDR2 FQGNSA. The V and J ends lost 4 bases and 0 bases, in that order; junction bases with no gene match: 10. DNA of the CDR3: TGTGCCAGCAGCTACGCAGGGGGCCGGGGTATGAACACTGAAGCTTTCTTT. It is translated as CASSYAGGRGMNTEAFF. Together with reference TRBV7-2 and TRBJ1-1, the CDR3 gives the full variable domain: GAGVSQSPSNKVTEKGKDVELRCDPISGHTALYWYRQSLGQGLEFLIYFQGNSAPDKSGLPSDRFSAERTGGSVSTLTIQRTQQEDSAVYLCASSYAGGRGMNTEAFFGQGTRLTVV.

The rearrangement joins TRBV7-8 to TRBJ2-7; tentatively, D is TRBD2 (5 bases). Germline CDR1 is SGHVS and CDR2 is FQNEAQ. V gave up 7 bases and J gave up 5 bases, with 15 bases separating them. The CDR3 is 13 residues long. CDR3 nucleotides: TGTGCCAGCAACGACGGGGAAGGTGACGAGCAGTACGTC. Translated, it gives CASNDGEGDEQYV.

This chain connects TRBV11-2 to TRBJ1-4; D remains unclear. The CDR3 has 19 amino acids. Per the germline V gene, CDR1 is SGHAT and CDR2 is FQNNGV. V dropped 4 bases and J dropped 0 bases, with 21 bases sitting between them. DNA for the CDR3: TGTGCCAGCAGCTCCGAGCCTTACAAATGGCGGGCAACTAATGAAAAACTGTTTTTT. Translating gives CASSSEPYKWRATNEKLFF.

This clonotype showed up just a few times. CDR3 sequence: CASSVDGTGTQYF. The CDR3 nucleotides are TGTGCCAGCAGCGTAGACGGGACGGGGACCCAGTACTTC. J is TRBJ2-5 and V is TRBV9; possibly TRBD1 or TRBD2 for D (5 bases each). The CDR3 runs 13 residues. The germline V gene has CDR1 SGDLS and CDR2 YYNGEE. Trimming took off 0 bases at V and 7 bases at J, with 10 bases between the two ends.

The rearrangement uses TRBV20-1 and TRBJ1-6; D remains unclear. Germline values: CDR1 DFQATT, CDR2 SNEGSKA (reference sequence). There are 15 residues in the CDR3. V lost 3 bases and J 8 bases, leaving 17 bases between the germline ends. CDR3 coding DNA: TGCAGTGCTAGGGAAAGCCGAGGAGCGTATTCACCCCTCCACTTT. The encoded protein is CSARESRGAYSPLHF.

The chain is built from TRBV27 and TRBJ1-4, with 9 positions matching TRBD1. Losses at the gene ends were 5 bases for V and 8 bases for J; bases not matched to a gene: 6. The germline V gene encodes CDR1 MNHEY and CDR2 SMNVEV (reference sequence). CDR3 size: 14 residues. The chain's CDR3 is CASSAWTGEEKLFF. The CDR3 nucleotides read TGTGCCAGCAGTGCGTGGACAGGGGAGGAAAAACTGTTTTTT.

This clonotype showed up just a few times. The rearrangement joins TRBV18 to TRBJ2-6; D unresolved. Trimming cost V 1 base and J 4 bases, with 8 bases left between them. The CDR3 is 15 residues long. Germline assignment: CDR1 KGHSH and CDR2 LQKENI. CDR3 residues: CASSPQALGANVLTF. DNA for the CDR3: TGTGCCAGCTCACCACAGGCTCTGGGGGCCAACGTCCTGACTTTC.

The rearrangement joins TRBV30 to TRBJ2-3, with TRBD2 as a possible D gene (6 bases). V gave up 2 bases and J gave up 6 bases, with 12 bases separating them. CDR1 is GTSNPN, CDR2 SVGIG, per germline (reference sequence). CDR3 length: 13 amino acids. The CDR3 bases are TGTGCCTGGAGTACTAGCCTCCGGGATACGCAGTATTTT. It is translated as CAWSTSLRDTQYF.

This chain uses TRBV6-4 with TRBJ1-1; D might be TRBD1 (6 bases). With 3 bases removed from V and 6 bases from J, the gap between germline ends came to 17 bases. The length of the CDR3 is 15 residues. Per the germline V gene, CDR1 is MRHNA and CDR2 is SNTAGT. The CDR3 region has the DNA TGTGCCAGCAGTGATTTACAGGGAATGGTCGCTGAAGCTTTCTTT. This translates into CASSDLQGMVAEAFF.

The chain couples TRBV29-1 to TRBJ1-2; TRBD1 is a possible D gene (6 bases). This CDR3 is built from 17 residues. The germline CDR1 and CDR2 sequences are SQVTM and ANQGSEA. The V end was cut by 1 base, the J end by 5 bases, with 23 bases between. CDR3: CSVEGPNIGGGGYGYTF. CDR3 bases: TGCAGCGTTGAAGGACCCAATATTGGGGGGGGCGGATATGGCTACACCTTC.

The chain employs TRBV7-2 and TRBJ1-2; D unresolved. Deletions cut 3 bases from V and 3 bases from J, with 8 bases between. This CDR3 is built from 13 residues. Germline V gives CDR1 SGHTA, CDR2 FQGNSA. CDR3 protein: CASSFVSDYGYTF. CDR3 nucleotides: TGTGCCAGCAGCTTTGTTAGCGACTATGGCTACACCTTC.

This clonotype was seen more than once but under ten times. This sequence joins TRBV6-5 and TRBJ2-3; TRBD1 aligns across 8 bases. Trimming removed 3 bases from V and 0 bases from J; junction bases left unmatched: 2. The length of the CDR3 is 15 residues. The germline V gene encodes CDR1 MNHEY and CDR2 SVGAGI. The CDR3: CASSYGDRSTDTQYF. DNA for the CDR3: TGTGCCAGCAGTTATGGGGACAGGAGCACAGATACGCAGTATTTT.

This clonotype showed up just a few times. The chain has TRBV5-6 and TRBJ2-4; the match to TRBD2 covers 10 bases. Germline V CDR1 and CDR2: SGHDT, YYEEEE. V lost 0 bases to trimming and J lost 3 bases; unmatched junction nucleotides: 0. This CDR3 contains 15 residues. In DNA form, the CDR3 reads TGTGCCAGCAGCTTGGCTAGCGGGGGCAAAAACATTCAGTACTTC. It yields the protein CASSLASGGKNIQYF.

This chain joins TRBV10-3 and TRBJ1-2; no reliable D call. This CDR3 comprises 13 residues. Germline-derived CDR1 and CDR2 are ENHRY and SYGVKD. Trimming took off 3 bases at V and 2 bases at J, with 7 bases between the two ends. The CDR3 spells CAISEAGNYGYTF. The CDR3 DNA follows: TGTGCCATCAGTGAAGCAGGAAACTATGGCTACACCTTC.

This clonotype was detected a few times. The J gene is TRBJ2-6, the V gene TRBV5-6; 12 bases map to TRBD2. Germline trimming cut 5 bases from V and 0 bases from J; bases unmatched to any gene: 9. The CDR3 is 19 residues long. From germline, CDR1 is SGHDT and CDR2 YYEEEE. The CDR3 region is CASSLLAGGIISGANVLTF. The DNA for the CDR3 is TGTGCCAGCAGTCTACTAGCGGGGGGAATAATCTCTGGGGCCAACGTCCTGACTTTC.

The J gene is TRBJ1-3, the V gene TRBV7-2; a possible D gene is TRBD1 (5 bases). This CDR3 has 14 residues. Per germline, CDR1 SGHTA and CDR2 FQGNSA. Trimming took 4 bases from V and 4 from J, leaving 11 bases between them. The DNA for the CDR3 is TGTGCCAGCAGCTACGACAGTGAGGGAAACACCATATATTTT. This sequence encodes CASSYDSEGNTIYF.

The chain employs TRBV5-1 and TRBJ1-1, with TRBD1 matching 10 bases. The length of the CDR3 is 16 residues. The V segment lost 4 bases and the J segment 8 bases; nucleotides outside the gene matches: 14. Germline V gives CDR1 SGHRS, CDR2 YFSETQ. CDR3 protein: CASSHWVRDRGPEAFF. The CDR3 DNA sequence: TGCGCCAGCAGCCATTGGGTGCGGGACAGGGGCCCCGAAGCTTTCTTT.

The V and J genes are TRBV15 and TRBJ2-3; D unclear. CDR1 and CDR2 (germline): LNHNV, YYDKDF (reference sequence). V lost 5 bases to trimming and J lost 4 bases, with 10 bases between them. The CDR3 is 13 residues long. CDR3 sequence: CATSRDPSDTQYF. The DNA for the CDR3 is TGTGCCACCAGCCGTGACCCGTCAGATACGCAGTATTTT.

V is TRBV9 and J is TRBJ2-5, with D maybe TRBD2 (6 bases). Germline V lookup: CDR1 SGDLS, CDR2 YYNGEE. CDR3 length: 16 amino acids. V was clipped by 4 bases and J by 3 bases, with 19 bases between them. Here the CDR3 DNA reads TGTGCCAGCAGCAGCGAATCGCGGGGAGTAGAAGAGACCCAGTACTTC. Translated, it gives CASSSESRGVEETQYF.

The J gene is TRBJ1-2, the V gene TRBV19, with a tentative D call TRBD1 (6 bases). The CDR3 is 15 amino acids. The germline gives CDR1 LNHDA, CDR2 SQIVND (reference sequence). Trimming pared 3 bases from V and 2 bases from J, leaving 13 bases between. The CDR3 spells CASSITGNENYGYTF. The CDR3 DNA sequence: TGTGCCAGTAGTATCACAGGGAATGAGAACTATGGCTACACCTTC. Looking up the rest from reference TRBV19 and TRBJ1-2 gives the full variable domain: DGGITQSPKYLFRKEGQNVTLSCEQNLNHDAMYWYRQDPGQGLRLIYYSQIVNDFQKGDIAEGYSVSREKKESFPLTVTSAQKNPTAFYLCASSITGNENYGYTFGSGTRLTVV.

V and J are TRBV14 and TRBJ2-5; maybe TRBD1 (5 bases). The CDR3 consists of 20 residues. Trimming removed 0 bases at V and 3 bases at J, with 26 bases between. The germline gives CDR1 SGHDN, CDR2 FVKESK. This CDR3 is CASSQDRYNNARTTEETQYF. DNA of the CDR3: TGTGCCAGCAGCCAAGATCGGTATAATAATGCGAGGACAACCGAAGAGACCCAGTACTTC.

Only a few counts were recorded for this clonotype. The chain combines TRBV25-1 with TRBJ1-4; D perhaps matches TRBD1 (6 bases). Germline loops: CDR1 MGHDK, CDR2 SYGVNS. The CDR3 is made up of 15 amino acids. The V end was cut by 3 bases, the J end by 7 bases, with 15 bases between. The DNA of the CDR3 is TGTGCCAGCAGTGATTCAAGGGACACCGGTGAAAAACTGTTTTTT. The encoded protein is CASSDSRDTGEKLFF.